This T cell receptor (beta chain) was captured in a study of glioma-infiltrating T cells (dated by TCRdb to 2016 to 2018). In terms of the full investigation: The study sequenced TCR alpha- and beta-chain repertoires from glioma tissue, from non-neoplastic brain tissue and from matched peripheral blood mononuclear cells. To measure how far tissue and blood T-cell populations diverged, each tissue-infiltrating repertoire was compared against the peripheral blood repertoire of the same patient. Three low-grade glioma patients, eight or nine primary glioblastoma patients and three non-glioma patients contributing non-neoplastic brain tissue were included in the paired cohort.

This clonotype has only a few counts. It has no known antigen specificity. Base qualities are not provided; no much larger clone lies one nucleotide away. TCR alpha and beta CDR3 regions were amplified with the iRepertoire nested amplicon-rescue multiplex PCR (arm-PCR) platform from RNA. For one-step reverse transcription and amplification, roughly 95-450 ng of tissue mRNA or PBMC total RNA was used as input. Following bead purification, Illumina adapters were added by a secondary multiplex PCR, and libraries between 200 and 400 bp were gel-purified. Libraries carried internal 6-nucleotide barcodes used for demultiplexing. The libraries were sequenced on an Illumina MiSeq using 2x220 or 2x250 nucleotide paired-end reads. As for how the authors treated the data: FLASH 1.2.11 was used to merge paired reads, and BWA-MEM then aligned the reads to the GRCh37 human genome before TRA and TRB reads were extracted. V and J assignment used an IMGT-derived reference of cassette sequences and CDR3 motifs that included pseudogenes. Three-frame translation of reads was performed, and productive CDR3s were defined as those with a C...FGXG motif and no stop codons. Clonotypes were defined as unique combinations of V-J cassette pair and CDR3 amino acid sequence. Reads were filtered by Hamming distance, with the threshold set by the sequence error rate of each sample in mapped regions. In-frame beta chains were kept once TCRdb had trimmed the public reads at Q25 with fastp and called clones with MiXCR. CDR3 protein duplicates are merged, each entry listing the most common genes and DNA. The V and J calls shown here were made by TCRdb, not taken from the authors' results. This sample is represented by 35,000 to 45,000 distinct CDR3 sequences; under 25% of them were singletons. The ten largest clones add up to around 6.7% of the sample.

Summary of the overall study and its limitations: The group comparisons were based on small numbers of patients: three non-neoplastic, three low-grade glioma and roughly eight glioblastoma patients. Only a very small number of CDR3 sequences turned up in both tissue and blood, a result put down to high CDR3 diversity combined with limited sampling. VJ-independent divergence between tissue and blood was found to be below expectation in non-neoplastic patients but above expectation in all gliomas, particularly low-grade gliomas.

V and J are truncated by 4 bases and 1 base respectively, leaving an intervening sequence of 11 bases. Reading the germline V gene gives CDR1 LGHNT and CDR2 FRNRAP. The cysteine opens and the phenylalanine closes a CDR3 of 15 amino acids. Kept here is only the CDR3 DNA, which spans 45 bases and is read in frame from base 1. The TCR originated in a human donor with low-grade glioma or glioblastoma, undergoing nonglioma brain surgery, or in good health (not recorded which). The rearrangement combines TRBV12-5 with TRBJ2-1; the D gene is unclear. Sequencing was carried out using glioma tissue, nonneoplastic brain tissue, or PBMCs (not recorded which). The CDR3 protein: CASGSSAGSYNEQFF. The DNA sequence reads TGTGCTAGTGGTTCCTCGGCCGGGTCCTACAATGAGCAGTTCTTC.